The subject of this entry is one T cell receptor (beta chain). Its antigen remains undetermined. No base-level quality is on record; no much larger clone is a single base apart. Including the terminal cysteine and phenylalanine, the CDR3 comprises 15 residues. Only the CDR3 part of the read is kept: 45 bases, read in frame from the first base. The germline ends are 11 bases apart after V is trimmed by 1 base and J by 2 bases. CDR1 SGHTA and CDR2 FQGTGA are derived from the germline V gene. The trial excluded patients who had a history of autoimmune disease or were on systemic immunosuppression. In every dose cohort, peripheral blood was drawn for TCR sequencing at baseline, cycle 4 day 1, and cycle 7 day 1. Samples came from an open-label, multicenter, first-in-human phase I dose-escalation trial of ivuxolimab. Adults with locally advanced or metastatic melanoma, renal cell carcinoma, hepatocellular carcinoma or head and neck squamous cell carcinoma were enrolled in the trial. Before TCR sequencing, CD4+ and CD8+ T cells were separately sorted from peripheral blood.

Genomic DNA was isolated from the sorted cells so that the TCRbeta CDR3 region could be sequenced. TCRbeta CDR3 regions were sequenced using the immunoSEQ Assay. TCRdb retrieved this table from immuneACCESS and kept in-frame rearrangements only. Not all clones are present; in checked studies, unresolved V genes account for under half, and no reason is known for the remainder. The sample contains roughly 60,000 clones, about 85% of them found a single time. The leading ten clones occupy 3% to 4% of the sample. This sample was taken from a study of OX40 agonist ivuxolimab in advanced cancers. In terms of the full investigation: The costimulatory receptor OX40 (CD134) was targeted by ivuxolimab, a fully human IgG2 agonistic monoclonal antibody. Intravenous ivuxolimab was administered to patients every 2 weeks at six dose levels: 0.01, 0.1, 0.3, 1.5, 3 and 10 mg/kg. Of the approximately 54 patients in dose escalation, about 19 had hepatocellular carcinoma, around 15 had melanoma, 9 had renal cell carcinoma and 9 had head and neck cancer. In the dose-escalation cohort, 75% to 90% of patients were male, and the mean age was 60 years with a range of about 20 to 80. Prior anti-PD-1, anti-PD-L1 or anti-CTLA-4 therapy was permitted, and checkpoint inhibitors had been received by roughly 40% of dose-escalation patients. Three dose-escalation patients achieved partial responses, one with hepatocellular carcinoma and two with cutaneous melanoma. The purpose of peripheral TCRbeta sequencing was to test whether ivuxolimab changed TCR sequence diversity and led to clonal T-cell expansion. The monotherapy dose-escalation portion (N ≈ 56 patients) of the phase I ivuxolimab trial is reported in the paper.

Study-wide findings and limitations: At doses of 0.1 to 3.0 mg/kg, clonal expansion of both CD4+ and CD8+ blood T cells was observed from baseline to week 6. Low levels of normalized T-cell clonal expansion were also seen in some patients who did not respond. The antigen specificity of the peripheral T cells that underwent clonal expansion was not determined. In the 0.1-3.0 mg/kg groups, partial responders had among the lowest normalized peripheral clonal expansion, particularly in CD8+ T cells. On average, CD8+ T cells showed more expanded clones than CD4+ T cells after ivuxolimab.

The specimen comprised CD4+ or CD8+ T cells sorted from blood, sampled in a trial of the OX40 agonist ivuxolimab. The sequence was obtained from an adult with an advanced solid tumor such as melanoma, head and neck, liver or kidney cancer. The rearranged chain carries TRBV7-3 and TRBJ1-2; the D gene assignment is ambiguous. The CDR3: CASSLIRHSNYGYTF. DNA sequence: TGTGCCAGCAGCTTAATTCGACACAGCAACTATGGCTACACCTTC.